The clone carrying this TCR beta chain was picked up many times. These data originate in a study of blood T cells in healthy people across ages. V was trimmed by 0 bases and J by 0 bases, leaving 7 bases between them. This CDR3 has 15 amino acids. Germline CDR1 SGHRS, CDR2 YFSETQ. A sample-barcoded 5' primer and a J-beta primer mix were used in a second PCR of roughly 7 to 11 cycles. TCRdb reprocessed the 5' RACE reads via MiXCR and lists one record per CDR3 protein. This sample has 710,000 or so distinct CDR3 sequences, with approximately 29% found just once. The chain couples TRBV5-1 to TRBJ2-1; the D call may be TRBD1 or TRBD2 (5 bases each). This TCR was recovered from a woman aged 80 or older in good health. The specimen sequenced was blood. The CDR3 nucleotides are TGCGCCAGCAGCTTGGGGGGGAGCTCCTACAATGAGCAGTTCTTC. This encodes CASSLGGSSYNEQFF.